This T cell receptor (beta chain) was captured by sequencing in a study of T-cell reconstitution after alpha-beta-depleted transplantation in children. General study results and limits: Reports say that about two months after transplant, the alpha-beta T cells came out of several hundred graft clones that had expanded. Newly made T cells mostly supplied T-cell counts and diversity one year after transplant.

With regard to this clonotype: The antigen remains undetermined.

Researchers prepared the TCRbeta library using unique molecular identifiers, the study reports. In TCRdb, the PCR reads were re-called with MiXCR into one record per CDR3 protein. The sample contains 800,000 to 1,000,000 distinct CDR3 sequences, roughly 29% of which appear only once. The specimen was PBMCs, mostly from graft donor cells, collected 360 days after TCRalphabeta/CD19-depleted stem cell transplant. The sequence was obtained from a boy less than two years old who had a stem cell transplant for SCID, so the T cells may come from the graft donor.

The CDR3 protein is CSVTGGNYGYTF. The DNA for the CDR3 is TGCAGCGTAACAGGGGGAAACTATGGCTACACCTTC. The rearrangement uses TRBV29-1 and TRBJ1-2; 8 nucleotides agree with TRBD1. With V trimmed by 6 bases and J by 2 bases, 2 bases remained unmatched. The germline V gene encodes CDR1 SQVTM and CDR2 ANQGSEA. The CDR3 runs to 12 residues.